This section outlines one T cell receptor (beta chain) sequence together with its context. The CDR3 loop spans 14 amino acids. The trim removed 7 bases at V and 5 bases at J, leaving 9 bases unmatched. CDR1 MNHNY and CDR2 SVGAGI come from the germline V gene (reference sequence). The data stem from a study of shared clonotypes between healthy human individuals. TCRdb's table, derived via immunoSEQ multiplex PCR, lists solely in-frame clones and lacks some. This table has about 340,000 clones, around 79% appearing once. Sequenced sample: memory CD4+ T cells sorted from blood. Stated subset: CD45RA-negative fraction. This TCR came from a man younger than 40 in good health. The rearrangement uses TRBV6-6 and TRBJ2-5; 8 bases map to TRBD2. CDR3 loop: CASKIAGRGETQYF. The CDR3 nucleotides read TGTGCCAGCAAGATAGCGGGACGAGGTGAGACCCAGTACTTC.